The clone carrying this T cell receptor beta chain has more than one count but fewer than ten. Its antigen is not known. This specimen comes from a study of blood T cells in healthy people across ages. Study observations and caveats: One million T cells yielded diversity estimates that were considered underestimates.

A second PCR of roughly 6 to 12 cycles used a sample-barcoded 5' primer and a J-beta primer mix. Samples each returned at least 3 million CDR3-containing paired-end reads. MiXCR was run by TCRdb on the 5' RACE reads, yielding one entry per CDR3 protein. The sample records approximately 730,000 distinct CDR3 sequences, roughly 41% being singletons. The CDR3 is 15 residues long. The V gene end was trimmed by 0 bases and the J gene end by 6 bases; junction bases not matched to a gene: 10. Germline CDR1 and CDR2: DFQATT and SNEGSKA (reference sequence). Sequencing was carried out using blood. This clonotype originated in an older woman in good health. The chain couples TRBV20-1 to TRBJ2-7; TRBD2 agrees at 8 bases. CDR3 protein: CSARDTSGPTAEQYF. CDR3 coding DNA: TGCAGTGCTAGAGATACTAGCGGCCCTACGGCCGAGCAGTACTTC.